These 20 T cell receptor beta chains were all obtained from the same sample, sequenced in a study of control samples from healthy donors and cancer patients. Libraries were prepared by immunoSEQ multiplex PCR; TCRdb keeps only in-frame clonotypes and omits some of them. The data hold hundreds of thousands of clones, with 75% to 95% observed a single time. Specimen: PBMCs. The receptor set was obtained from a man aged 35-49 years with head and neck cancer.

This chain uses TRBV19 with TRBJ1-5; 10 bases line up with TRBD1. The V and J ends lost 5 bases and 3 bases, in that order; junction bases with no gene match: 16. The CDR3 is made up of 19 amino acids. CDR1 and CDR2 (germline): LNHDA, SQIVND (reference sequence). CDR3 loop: CASSPRGQGTVGLNQPQHF. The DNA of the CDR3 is TGTGCCAGTAGTCCCCGGGGACAGGGGACGGTAGGGCTCAATCAGCCCCAGCATTTT.

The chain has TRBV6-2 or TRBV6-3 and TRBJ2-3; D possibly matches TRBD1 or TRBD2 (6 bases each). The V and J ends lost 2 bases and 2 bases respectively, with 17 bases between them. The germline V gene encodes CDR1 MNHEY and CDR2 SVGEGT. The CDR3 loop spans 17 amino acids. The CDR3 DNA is TGTGCCAGCAGTTACCGCCAGGGGAGGCCCCACACAGATACGCAGTATTTT. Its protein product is CASSYRQGRPHTDTQYF.

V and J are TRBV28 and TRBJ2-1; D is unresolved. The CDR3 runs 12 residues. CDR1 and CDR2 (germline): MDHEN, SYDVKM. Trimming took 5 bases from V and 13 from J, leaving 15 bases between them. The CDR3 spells CASSPPLGGQFF. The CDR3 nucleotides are TGTGCCAGCAGTCCTCCCCTGGGCGGCCAGTTCTTC.

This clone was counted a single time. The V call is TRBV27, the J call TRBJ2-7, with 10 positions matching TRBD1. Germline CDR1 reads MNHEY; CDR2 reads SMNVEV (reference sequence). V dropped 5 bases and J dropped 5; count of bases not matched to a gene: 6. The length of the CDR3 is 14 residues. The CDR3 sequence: CASSKPGQGNEQYF. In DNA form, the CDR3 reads TGTGCCAGCAGTAAACCGGGACAGGGGAACGAGCAGTACTTC.

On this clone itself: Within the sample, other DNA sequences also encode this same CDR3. CDR3 bases: TGTGCCAGCAGCCCGACCGGGACCCTATACAATGAGCAGTTCTTC. It yields the protein CASSPTGTLYNEQFF. The J gene is TRBJ2-1, the V gene TRBV27; either TRBD1 or TRBD2 may supply D (5 bases each). V was cut by 6 bases and J by 4 bases, with 16 bases left in between. The CDR3 covers 15 residues. Germline V gene lookup returns CDR1 MNHEY and CDR2 SMNVEV (reference sequence).

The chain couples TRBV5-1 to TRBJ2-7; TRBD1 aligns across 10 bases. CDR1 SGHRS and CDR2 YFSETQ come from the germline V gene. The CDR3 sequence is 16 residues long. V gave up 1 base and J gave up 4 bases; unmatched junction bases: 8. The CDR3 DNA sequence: TGCGCCAGCAGCTTGACCGGGACAGGGGAAAGGTACGAGCAGTACTTC. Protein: CASSLTGTGERYEQYF.

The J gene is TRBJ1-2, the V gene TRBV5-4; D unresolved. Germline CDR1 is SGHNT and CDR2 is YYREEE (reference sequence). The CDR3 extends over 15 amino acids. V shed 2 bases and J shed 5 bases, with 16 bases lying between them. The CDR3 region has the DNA TGTGCCAGCAGCTTCCCTGGTGCGGACCGATATGGCTACACCTTC. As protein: CASSFPGADRYGYTF.

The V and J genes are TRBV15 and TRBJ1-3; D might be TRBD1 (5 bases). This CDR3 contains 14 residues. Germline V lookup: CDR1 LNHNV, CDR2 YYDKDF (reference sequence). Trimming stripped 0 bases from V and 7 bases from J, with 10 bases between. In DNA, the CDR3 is TGTGCCACCAGCAGAGATAGAGGGACGAACACCATATATTTT. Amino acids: CATSRDRGTNTIYF.

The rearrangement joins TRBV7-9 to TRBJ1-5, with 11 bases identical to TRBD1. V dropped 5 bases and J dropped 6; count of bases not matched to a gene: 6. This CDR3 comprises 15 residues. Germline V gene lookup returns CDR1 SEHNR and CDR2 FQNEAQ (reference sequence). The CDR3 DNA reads TGTGCCAGCAGCCGGGGACAGGGGGGTAGTCAGCCCCAGCATTTT. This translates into CASSRGQGGSQPQHF.

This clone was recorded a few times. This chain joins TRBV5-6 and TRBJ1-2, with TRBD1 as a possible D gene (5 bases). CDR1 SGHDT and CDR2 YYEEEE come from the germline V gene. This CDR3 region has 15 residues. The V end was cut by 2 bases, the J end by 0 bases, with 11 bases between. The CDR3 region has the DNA TGTGCCAGCAGCTTTGGGGGGGTAACTAACTATGGCTACACCTTC. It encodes CASSFGGVTNYGYTF.

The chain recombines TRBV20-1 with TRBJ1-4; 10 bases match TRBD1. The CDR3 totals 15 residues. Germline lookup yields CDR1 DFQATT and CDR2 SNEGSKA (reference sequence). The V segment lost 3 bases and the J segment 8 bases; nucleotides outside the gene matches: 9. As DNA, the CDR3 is TGCAGTGCTAGTATTTCGGGACAGGGGAACGAAAAACTGTTTTTT. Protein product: CSASISGQGNEKLFF.

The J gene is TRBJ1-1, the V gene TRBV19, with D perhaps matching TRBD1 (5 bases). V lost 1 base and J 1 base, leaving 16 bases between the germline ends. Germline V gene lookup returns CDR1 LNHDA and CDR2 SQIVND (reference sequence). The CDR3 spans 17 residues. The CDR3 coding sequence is TGTGCCAGTAGTATAGGGGGCGCGGGGCTCGGGAACACTGAAGCTTTCTTT. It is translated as CASSIGGAGLGNTEAFF.

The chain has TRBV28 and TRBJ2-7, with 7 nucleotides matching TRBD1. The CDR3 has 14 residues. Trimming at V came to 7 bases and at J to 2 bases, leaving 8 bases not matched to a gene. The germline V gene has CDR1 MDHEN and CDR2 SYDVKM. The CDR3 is CASTLRDRTYEQYF. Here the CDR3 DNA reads TGTGCCAGCACTCTTCGGGACAGAACCTACGAGCAGTACTTC.

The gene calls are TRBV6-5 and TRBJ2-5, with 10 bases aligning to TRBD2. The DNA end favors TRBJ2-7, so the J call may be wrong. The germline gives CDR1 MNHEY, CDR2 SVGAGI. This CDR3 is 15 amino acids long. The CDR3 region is CASRPLAGESYEQYF. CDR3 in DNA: TGTGCCAGCAGACCCCTAGCGGGAGAGTCCTACGAGCAGTACTTC.

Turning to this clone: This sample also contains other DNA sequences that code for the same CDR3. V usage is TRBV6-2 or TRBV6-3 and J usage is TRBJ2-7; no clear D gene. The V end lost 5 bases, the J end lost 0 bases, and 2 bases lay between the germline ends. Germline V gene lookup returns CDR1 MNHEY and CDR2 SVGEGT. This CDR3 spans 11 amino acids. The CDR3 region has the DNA TGTGCCAGCAGTGTCTCCTACGAGCAGTACTTC. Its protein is CASSVSYEQYF.

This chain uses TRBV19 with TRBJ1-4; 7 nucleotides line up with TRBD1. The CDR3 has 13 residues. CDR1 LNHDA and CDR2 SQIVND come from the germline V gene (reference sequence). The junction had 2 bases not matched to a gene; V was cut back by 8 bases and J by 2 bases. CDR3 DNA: TGTGCCAGTCGGGACAGTACTAATGAAAAACTGTTTTTT. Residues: CASRDSTNEKLFF.

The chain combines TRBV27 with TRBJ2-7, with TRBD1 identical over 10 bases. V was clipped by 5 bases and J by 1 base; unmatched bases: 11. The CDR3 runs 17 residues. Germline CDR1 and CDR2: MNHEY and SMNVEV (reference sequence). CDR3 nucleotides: TGTGCCAGCAGTCCCACCGGGACAGGGGTACGATCCTACGAGCAGTACTTC. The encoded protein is CASSPTGTGVRSYEQYF.

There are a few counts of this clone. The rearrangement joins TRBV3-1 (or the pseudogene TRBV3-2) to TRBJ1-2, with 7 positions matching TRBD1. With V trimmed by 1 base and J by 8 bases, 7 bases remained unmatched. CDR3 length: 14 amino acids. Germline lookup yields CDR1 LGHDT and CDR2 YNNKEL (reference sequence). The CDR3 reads CASSQAGQLMGYTF. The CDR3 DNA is TGTGCCAGCAGCCAAGCGGGACAGCTTATGGGCTACACCTTC.

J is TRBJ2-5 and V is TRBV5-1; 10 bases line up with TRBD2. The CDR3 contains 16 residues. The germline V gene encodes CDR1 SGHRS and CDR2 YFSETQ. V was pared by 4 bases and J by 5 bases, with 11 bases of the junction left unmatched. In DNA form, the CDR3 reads TGCGCCAGCAGCCTGTCTCCAGCGGGGGGGTCGGAGACCCAGTACTTC. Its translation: CASSLSPAGGSETQYF.

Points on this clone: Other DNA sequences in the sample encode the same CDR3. The DNA for the CDR3 is TGTGCCAGCAGCTTAAGAGGAGGTTATGGCTACACCTTC. This codes for CASSLRGGYGYTF. The chain joins TRBV7-3 to TRBJ1-2; D remains ambiguous. The CDR3 contains 13 residues. In germline, CDR1 is SGHTA, CDR2 FQGTGA. The V end was cut by 1 base, the J end by 5 bases, with 8 bases between. Combining the CDR3 with reference TRBV7-3 and TRBJ1-2 gives the whole variable domain GAGVSQTPSNKVTEKGKYVELRCDPISGHTALYWYRQSLGQGPEFLIYFQGTGAADDSGLPNDRFFAVRPEGSVSTLKIQRTERGDSAVYLCASSLRGGYGYTFGSGTRLTVV.